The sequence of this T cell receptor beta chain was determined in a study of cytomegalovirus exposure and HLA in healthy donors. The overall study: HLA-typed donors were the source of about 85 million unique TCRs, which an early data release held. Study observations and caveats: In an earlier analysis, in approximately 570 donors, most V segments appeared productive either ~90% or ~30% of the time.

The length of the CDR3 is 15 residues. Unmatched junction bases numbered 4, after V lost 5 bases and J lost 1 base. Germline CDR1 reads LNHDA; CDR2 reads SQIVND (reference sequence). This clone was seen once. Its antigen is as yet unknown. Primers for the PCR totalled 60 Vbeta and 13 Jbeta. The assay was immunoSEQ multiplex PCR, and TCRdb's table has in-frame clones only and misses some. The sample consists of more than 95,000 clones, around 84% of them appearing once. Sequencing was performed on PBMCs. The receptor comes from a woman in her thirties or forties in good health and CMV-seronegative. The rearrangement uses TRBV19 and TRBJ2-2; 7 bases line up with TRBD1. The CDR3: CASSLRDRNTGELFF. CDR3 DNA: TGTGCCAGTAGTCTTCGGGACAGGAACACCGGGGAGCTGTTTTTT.